This T cell receptor (beta chain) was sequenced in a study of CD4+ T cells in melanoma. The V end lost 2 bases, the J end lost 0 bases, and 8 bases lay between the germline ends. This CDR3 is 15 amino acids long. Germline CDR1 KGHSH, CDR2 LQKENI. This clone has a single count. Antigen: not known. Findings and caveats of the study: CD8+ T cell, macrophage and B cell function reportedly correlated with neoantigen-specific CD4+ T cells. Diverse differentiation states were reported for melanoma neoantigen-specific CD4+ T cells.

The repertoire was sequenced with immunoSEQ multiplex PCR; TCRdb's copy has only in-frame clones and lacks some. Found here are 45,000 or so clones, roughly nine tenths of them singletons; the top ten hold approximately 10%. Specimen: peripheral blood. The genes are TRBV18 and TRBJ1-3; maybe TRBD1 (5 bases). This receptor was obtained from a human donor with melanoma. CDR3 in amino acids: CASSPGGSSGNTIYF. In nucleotides, the CDR3 is TGTGCCAGCTCACCAGGGGGTTCCTCTGGAAACACCATATATTTT.